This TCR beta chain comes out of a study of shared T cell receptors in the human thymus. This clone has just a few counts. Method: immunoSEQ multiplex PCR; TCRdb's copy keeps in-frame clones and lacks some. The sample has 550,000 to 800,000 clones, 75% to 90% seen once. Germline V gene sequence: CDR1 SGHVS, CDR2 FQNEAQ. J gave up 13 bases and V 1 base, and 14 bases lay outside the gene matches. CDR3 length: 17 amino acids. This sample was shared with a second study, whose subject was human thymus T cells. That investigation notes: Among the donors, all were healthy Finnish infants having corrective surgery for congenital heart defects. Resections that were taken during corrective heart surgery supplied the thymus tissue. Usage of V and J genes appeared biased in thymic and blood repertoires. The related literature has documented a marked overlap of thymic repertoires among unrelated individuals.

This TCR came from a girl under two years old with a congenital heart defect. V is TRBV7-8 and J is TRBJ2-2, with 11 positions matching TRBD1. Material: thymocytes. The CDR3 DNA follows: TGTGCCAGCAGCTTAGTTCCGGACAGGGGGCCACCTAGGGGGCTGTTTTTT. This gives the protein CASSLVPDRGPPRGLFF.